Detailed here is one TCR beta chain. Its antigen is unidentified. Compared with germline, one end of the junction differs, possibly owing to a read error. These data are taken from a study of tumor-infiltrating lymphocytes in primary liver carcinoma. Study context: The cohort consisted of patients whose primary liver carcinoma was surgically resected. The patient population consisted of men and women between 30 and 69 years of age. There were roughly 3.5 to 7.13 million productive TCRbeta reads per sample, a yield similar across tissue types. Study results and caveats: Tumors had a top-250-clone fraction that was significantly higher than blood (p = 0.039).

Germline DNA was also extracted, and blood RNA derived from unsorted whole blood. The authors made TCR beta cDNA from 500 to 600 ng total RNA with a constant-region primer. Researchers made the TCR beta libraries by running three nested multiplex PCR rounds with slightly modified ARM-PCR. For approximately 10 cycles apiece, the opening two PCR rounds ran with TRBV1-TRBV30 forward primers and a C-beta reverse primer. TCRdb re-analysed the multiplex PCR reads in MiXCR, keeping a single row per CDR3 protein. The profile shows 190,000 or so distinct CDR3 sequences, 65% of them singletons. There are 15 residues in the CDR3. CDR1 is LGHNT and CDR2 is FRNRAP in the germline V gene.

The source of this sequence is a woman aged 55-69 years with primary liver carcinoma and hepatitis B virus infection. Material: peripheral blood. The chain carries TRBV12-5 and TRBJ2-2; D may be TRBD1 (6 bases). CDR3 residues: CASGLDRMGTVELFF. The CDR3 nucleotides read TGTGCTAGTGGTCTCGACAGGATGGGCACCGTGGAGCTGTTTTTT.